One and the same sample provided the 20 T cell receptor beta chains below, sequenced in a study of T cells expressing NK-cell markers. TCRdb re-called the 5' RACE reads; one entry per CDR3 protein, DNA not given. The listing records about 540,000 distinct CDR3 sequences. Sequencing used blood T cells: a sorted CD56 or NKG2C T cell subset, CD4+ or CD8+ T cells, or bulk PBMC T cells (not recorded which). These TCRs come from a man between 18 and 29 years old in good health.

The CDR3 protein is CASSSYEAGTGGGQYF. The genes are TRBV7-2 and TRBJ2-7; TCRdb picks TRBD1, but there is no DNA to check that call. Germline V lookup: CDR1 SGHTA, CDR2 FQGNSA. CDR3 length equals 16 residues.

This chain joins TRBV7-8 and TRBJ1-4. CDR1 is SGHVS and CDR2 is FQNEAQ in the germline V gene. CDR3 length: 13 amino acids. CDR3 amino acids: CASSSHTGEKLFF.

The chain couples TRBV6-5 to TRBJ2-1; TCRdb designates TRBD2, a call that cannot be tested without DNA. Germline lookup yields CDR1 MNHEY and CDR2 SVGAGI. The CDR3 totals 16 residues. CDR3: CASSYSYSGGDNEQFF.

The V gene is TRBV7-8, the J gene TRBJ2-4; the TCRdb call, TRBD2, lacks DNA for checking. CDR3 length equals 16 residues. Germline V lookup: CDR1 SGHVS, CDR2 FQNEAQ. The CDR3 loop reads CASSPGLAGGKNIQYF. Based on the CDR3 plus reference TRBV7-8 and TRBJ2-4, the full variable domain is GAGVSQSPRYKVAKRGQDVALRCDPISGHVSLFWYQQALGQGPEFLTYFQNEAQLDKSGLPSDRFFAERPEGSVSTLKIQRTQQEDSAVYLCASSPGLAGGKNIQYFGAGTRLSVL.

The chain joins TRBV5-1 to TRBJ2-1; TCRdb indicates TRBD2, and absent DNA this call remains unverified. Per the germline V gene, CDR1 is SGHRS and CDR2 is YFSETQ. The CDR3 totals 16 residues. CDR3 in amino acids: CASSLAPGGSYNEQFF.

The V and J genes are TRBV20-1 and TRBJ2-1; TCRdb selects TRBD2, and the lack of DNA leaves this call unchecked. This CDR3 spans 13 amino acids. The germline CDR1 and CDR2 sequences are DFQATT and SNEGSKA (reference sequence). The CDR3 is CSARKGPLNEQFF.

The chain is built from TRBV12-3 or TRBV12-4 and TRBJ2-1; no DNA is available, so the TRBD2 call from TCRdb remains unchecked. The CDR3 covers 15 residues. The CDR3 sequence is CASSPWGGVADEQFF.

The gene calls are TRBV10-3 and TRBJ2-5. Germline assignment: CDR1 ENHRY and CDR2 SYGVKD. This CDR3 spans 14 amino acids. The CDR3 is CAISGDGGRETQYF.

The chain combines TRBV12-3 or TRBV12-4 with TRBJ2-7; TCRdb proposes TRBD1, but this gene call is untestable without DNA. CDR3 length equals 13 residues. CDR3 region: CASRVQGTYEQYF.

This chain uses TRBV5-1 with TRBJ2-1. CDR1 is SGHRS, CDR2 YFSETQ, per germline. The CDR3 is made up of 14 amino acids. CDR3 sequence reads: CASSRTTSYNEQFF.

CDR3 in amino acids: CSALRLGGKFGNTIYF. This chain links TRBV20-1 with TRBJ1-3; the TCRdb D gene call, TRBD1, has no DNA to confirm it. Germline values: CDR1 DFQATT, CDR2 SNEGSKA (reference sequence). The CDR3 runs 16 residues.

V gene TRBV10-3 combines with J gene TRBJ2-2; lacking DNA, the TRBD2 call made by TCRdb goes unchecked. The CDR3 sequence is 17 residues long. Germline assignment: CDR1 ENHRY and CDR2 SYGVKD. CDR3 loop: CAISGPQGTSDTGELFF.

The chain joins TRBV27 to TRBJ2-7; the TCRdb call, TRBD2, lacks DNA for checking. The CDR3 is made up of 17 amino acids. Germline V gene sequence: CDR1 MNHEY, CDR2 SMNVEV (reference sequence). Here the CDR3 reads CASSLLSRTSGAYEQYF.

The CDR3 is CSVGQGLNSPLHF. The chain recombines TRBV29-1 with TRBJ1-6; TCRdb reports TRBD1, a call that lacks DNA to check it against. This CDR3 has 13 residues. CDR1 and CDR2 from the germline V gene are SQVTM and ANQGSEA.

The gene calls are TRBV4-1 and TRBJ2-2. The CDR3 runs to 17 residues. CDR1 and CDR2 (germline): MGHRA, YSYEKL. CDR3: CASSQDIVTGSTGELFF.

The gene calls are TRBV12-3 or TRBV12-4 and TRBJ1-2. The length of the CDR3 is 12 residues. The CDR3 protein is CASAAFSYGYTF.

The rearrangement uses TRBV29-1 and TRBJ2-1; TCRdb's D call of TRBD2 is untestable without DNA. The CDR3 runs 15 residues. Germline-derived CDR1 and CDR2 are SQVTM and ANQGSEA. The chain's CDR3 is CSVVVPGLAYNEQFF.

The rearrangement joins TRBV12-3 or TRBV12-4 to TRBJ2-2; TCRdb returns TRBD2, unconfirmable since there is no DNA. CDR3 length equals 18 residues. CDR3 region: CASRGQGGTSGRSGELFF.

This chain links TRBV5-1 with TRBJ2-7. The CDR3 has 13 amino acids. CDR1 is SGHRS and CDR2 is YFSETQ in the germline V gene. The CDR3 sequence is CASSSDGFTEQYF.

Here the CDR3 reads CAWSTSGTWNEQFF. The chain carries TRBV30 and TRBJ2-1; with no DNA, the TCRdb D assignment of TRBD2 cannot be verified. Germline V gene sequence: CDR1 GTSNPN, CDR2 SVGIG (reference sequence). The CDR3 is made up of 14 amino acids.